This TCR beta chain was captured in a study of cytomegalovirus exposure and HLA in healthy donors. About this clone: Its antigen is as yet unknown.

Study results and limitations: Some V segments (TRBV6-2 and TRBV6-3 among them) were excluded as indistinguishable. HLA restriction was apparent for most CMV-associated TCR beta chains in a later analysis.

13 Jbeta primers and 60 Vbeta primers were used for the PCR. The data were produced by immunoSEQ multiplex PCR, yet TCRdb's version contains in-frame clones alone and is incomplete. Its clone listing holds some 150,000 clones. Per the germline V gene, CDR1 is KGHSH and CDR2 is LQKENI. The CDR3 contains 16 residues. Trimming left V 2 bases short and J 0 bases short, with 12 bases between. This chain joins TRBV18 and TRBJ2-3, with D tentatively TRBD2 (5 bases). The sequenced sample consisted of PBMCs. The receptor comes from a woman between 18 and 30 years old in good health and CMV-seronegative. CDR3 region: CASSPKAEGSTDTQYF. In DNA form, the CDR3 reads TGTGCCAGCTCACCAAAGGCAGAGGGTAGCACAGATACGCAGTATTTT.